The 7 T cell receptor beta chains presented below share a single source sample, sequenced in a study of blood T cell repertoires in COVID-19. Method: immunoSEQ multiplex PCR; TCRdb's copy keeps in-frame clones and lacks some. This table holds around 300,000 clones, 90% found once. What was sequenced was peripheral blood. The receptors stem from a woman in her twenties or thirties with COVID-19, enrolled during active disease.

A few counts support this clone. J is TRBJ1-1 and V is TRBV6-5, with D possibly matching TRBD1 (5 bases). V was trimmed by 0 bases and J by 8 bases, leaving 10 bases between them. This CDR3 is 13 amino acids long. The germline V gene has CDR1 MNHEY and CDR2 SVGAGI. For the CDR3, the DNA is TGTGCCAGCAGTTACTCGAGCGACAGCGAAGCTTTCTTT. Protein product: CASSYSSDSEAFF.

The rearrangement joins TRBV20-1 to TRBJ2-1, with D unclear. The CDR3 is 11 amino acids. V lost 3 bases and J 7 bases, leaving 7 bases between the germline ends. CDR1 is DFQATT and CDR2 is SNEGSKA in the germline V gene (reference sequence). The CDR3 nucleotides read TGCAGTGCTAGCACTCCGAATGAGCAGTTCTTC. Its translation: CSASTPNEQFF.

The V gene is TRBV19, the J gene TRBJ2-3; D remains unclear. V dropped 6 bases and J dropped 6 bases, with 10 bases sitting between them. From germline, CDR1 is LNHDA and CDR2 SQIVND (reference sequence). This CDR3 contains 12 residues. DNA for the CDR3: TGTGCCAGTAGGGCGGTCGGCGATACGCAGTATTTT. Translating it yields CASRAVGDTQYF.

The V and J genes are TRBV3-1 (or the pseudogene TRBV3-2) and TRBJ1-4; unclear D gene. The germline V and J ends were trimmed by 0 bases and 8 bases, with 13 bases remaining between them. The CDR3 runs 15 residues. Germline values: CDR1 LGHDT, CDR2 YNNKEL (reference sequence). The CDR3 bases are TGTGCCAGCAGCCAAGACGCTGAGGGAGGGGAAAAACTGTTTTTT. Protein sequence: CASSQDAEGGEKLFF.

V gene TRBV9 combines with J gene TRBJ2-2; the match to TRBD2 covers 7 bases. CDR1 and CDR2 from the germline V gene are SGDLS and YYNGEE. This CDR3 comprises 17 residues. V was pared by 1 base and J by 1 base, with 7 bases of the junction left unmatched. Here the CDR3 reads CASSVSASGKNTGELFF. In DNA form, the CDR3 reads TGTGCCAGCAGCGTATCGGCTAGCGGAAAGAACACCGGGGAGCTGTTTTTT.

This chain connects TRBV5-4 to TRBJ2-2, with 12 positions matching TRBD1. The CDR3 is 18 amino acids. Trimming removed 4 bases from V and 4 bases from J; junction bases left unmatched: 11. Germline CDR1 is SGHNT and CDR2 is YYREEE (reference sequence). CDR3 sequence reads: CASSMGQGAPSGTGELFF. CDR3 bases: TGTGCCAGCAGCATGGGACAGGGGGCGCCTTCCGGCACCGGGGAGCTGTTTTTT.

The CDR3 loop is CASSLVRASGSGEQFF. In nucleotides, the CDR3 is TGTGCCAGCAGCTTAGTGCGGGCTAGCGGGAGCGGTGAGCAGTTCTTC. V is TRBV7-6 and J is TRBJ2-1; 10 nucleotides align to TRBD2. Germline V gives CDR1 SGHVS, CDR2 FNYEAQ. The CDR3 consists of 16 residues. With 1 base clipped from V and 9 bases from J, the junction kept 9 bases outside the gene matches.